Each of the 28 T cell receptor beta chains below was sequenced from the same sample in a study of blood T cell repertoires in COVID-19. Assay: immunoSEQ multiplex PCR; the TCRdb copy retains only in-frame clones and omits some. This table has roughly 150,000 clones, approximately 87% appearing once. Sequencing was done on a sample of peripheral blood. Source of these receptors: an elderly man with acute or convalescent COVID-19.

The J gene is TRBJ2-5, the V gene TRBV3-1 (or the pseudogene TRBV3-2); possibly TRBD1 for D (5 bases). The V end was cut by 2 bases, the J end by 1 base, with 8 bases between. Germline lookup yields CDR1 LGHDT and CDR2 YNNKEL (reference sequence). The CDR3 is made up of 14 amino acids. Written as DNA, the CDR3 is TGTGCCAGCAGCCAAAGGGGCGGCCAAGAGACCCAGTACTTC. It encodes CASSQRGGQETQYF.

The V gene is TRBV18, the J gene TRBJ1-2; 8 positions agree with TRBD1. The CDR3 is 13 residues long. Germline trimming cut 5 bases from V and 3 bases from J; bases unmatched to any gene: 2. Germline values: CDR1 KGHSH, CDR2 LQKENI. CDR3 protein: CASSSQGDYGYTF. The CDR3 region has the DNA TGTGCCAGCTCATCACAGGGGGACTATGGCTACACCTTC.

The genes are TRBV16 and TRBJ1-1; tentatively, D is TRBD1 (6 bases). V lost 4 bases and J 1 base, leaving 10 bases between the germline ends. Germline values: CDR1 KGHSY, CDR2 FQNENV. The CDR3 is 14 amino acids. CDR3 amino acids: CASSPIQGNTEAFF. In DNA, the CDR3 is TGTGCCAGCAGCCCGATACAGGGGAACACTGAAGCTTTCTTT.

The V and J genes are TRBV4-1 and TRBJ2-4; the D is unclear. Germline V gives CDR1 MGHRA, CDR2 YSYEKL. The CDR3 has 15 amino acids. V lost 5 bases and J 0 bases, leaving 11 bases between the germline ends. CDR3 nucleotides: TGCGCCAGCAGCGTGATGATACTAGCCAAAAACATTCAGTACTTC. This translates into CASSVMILAKNIQYF.

The CDR3 DNA follows: TGCGCCAGCAGGTGGACAGGGGGCGCTAGTGGGGCCAACGTCCTGACTTTC. Protein sequence: CASRWTGGASGANVLTF. The chain has TRBV10-1 and TRBJ2-6, with 11 positions matching TRBD1. CDR3 length: 17 residues. Germline V gene lookup returns CDR1 WNHNN and CDR2 SYGVQD (reference sequence). V trimming: 6 bases; J trimming: 3 bases; junction bases outside the gene matches: 7.

This clone was seen just once. The rearrangement uses TRBV10-3 and TRBJ1-5; D remains unclear. Per the germline V gene, CDR1 is ENHRY and CDR2 is SYGVKD. Trimming pared 0 bases from V and 3 bases from J, leaving 9 bases between. The CDR3 has 15 residues. For the CDR3, the DNA is TGTGCCATCAGTGAGTCGTTGGAGGTCAATCAGCCCCAGCATTTT. It specifies CAISESLEVNQPQHF.

This sequence joins TRBV15 and TRBJ2-5; D is unclear. In germline, CDR1 is LNHNV, CDR2 YYDKDF (reference sequence). The CDR3 is made up of 15 amino acids. V was pared by 0 bases and J by 5 bases, with 13 bases between. Written as DNA, the CDR3 is TGTGCCACCAGCAGAGATTTTAGCTCCGTGGAGACCCAGTACTTC. Translation: CATSRDFSSVETQYF.

This chain joins TRBV2 and TRBJ2-2; 10 bases are shared with TRBD2. J was trimmed by 4 bases and V by 7 bases; bases with no gene match: 12. The CDR3 runs to 17 residues. CDR1 and CDR2 from the germline V gene are SNHLY and FYNNEI. CDR3 in amino acids: CASNPRASGSITGELFF. Here the CDR3 DNA reads TGTGCCAGCAATCCGAGGGCTAGCGGGAGCATCACCGGGGAGCTGTTTTTT. Variable domain in full (rest from reference TRBV2 and TRBJ2-2): EPEVTQTPSHQVTQMGQEVILRCVPISNHLYFYWYRQILGQKVEFLVSFYNNEISEKSEIFDDQFSVERPDGSNFTLKIRSTKLEDSAMYFCASNPRASGSITGELFFGEGSRLTVL.

The chain recombines TRBV6-1 with TRBJ2-3, with 11 bases aligning to TRBD2. V shed 2 bases and J 6 bases; nucleotides not matched to a gene: 4. The CDR3 extends over 15 amino acids. Germline V gene data show CDR1 as MNHNS and CDR2 as SASEGT. The CDR3 region has the DNA TGTGCCAGCAGTGAATCTAGCGGGAGGATGGATACGCAGTATTTT. This encodes CASSESSGRMDTQYF.

The chain couples TRBV19 to TRBJ1-5; 7 bases agree with TRBD1. Germline V gene data show CDR1 as LNHDA and CDR2 as SQIVND (reference sequence). There are 14 residues in the CDR3. With 3 bases clipped from V and 4 bases from J, the junction kept 3 bases outside the gene matches. CDR3 amino acids: CASSMGTANQPQHF. CDR3 nucleotide sequence: TGTGCCAGTAGTATGGGGACAGCAAATCAGCCCCAGCATTTT.

CDR3 in amino acids: CASSLSRSDSPLHF. As DNA, the CDR3 is TGTGCCAGCAGCCTAAGCAGGTCCGATTCACCCCTCCACTTT. V and J are TRBV3-1 (or the pseudogene TRBV3-2) and TRBJ1-6, with unresolved D. The V and J ends lost 4 bases and 8 bases respectively, with 12 bases between them. This CDR3 spans 14 amino acids. Germline lookup yields CDR1 LGHDT and CDR2 YNNKEL (reference sequence).

V gene TRBV5-1 combines with J gene TRBJ1-1; D not resolved. Between the trimmed V and J ends, which lost 0 bases and 0 bases, there was a span of 6 bases. This CDR3 contains 14 residues. Germline V gene sequence: CDR1 SGHRS, CDR2 YFSETQ. This CDR3 is CASSLGGMNTEAFF. In nucleotides, the CDR3 is TGCGCCAGCAGCTTGGGCGGGATGAACACTGAAGCTTTCTTT.

This rearrangement joins TRBV2 to TRBJ2-4; possibly TRBD1 for D (6 bases). CDR1 and CDR2 (germline): SNHLY, FYNNEI. CDR3 length: 12 amino acids. The V end lost 6 bases, the J end lost 6 bases, and 9 bases lay between the germline ends. The CDR3 region is CASSGDTNIQYF. As DNA, the CDR3 is TGTGCCAGCAGCGGGGACACAAACATTCAGTACTTC.

J is TRBJ2-2 and V is TRBV5-1; 14 bases align to TRBD2. This CDR3 has 15 residues. CDR1 is SGHRS and CDR2 is YFSETQ in the germline V gene. V lost 4 bases and J lost 7; bases outside the gene matches: 3. This CDR3 is CASSAGLAGVGELFF. The CDR3 DNA sequence: TGCGCCAGCAGCGCGGGACTAGCGGGAGTCGGGGAGCTGTTTTTT.

The chain links TRBV7-9 to TRBJ2-5; perhaps TRBD1 as D (5 bases). V was shortened by 0 bases and J by 6 bases, with 8 bases between the two germline ends. The CDR3 totals 13 residues. Germline CDR1 is SEHNR and CDR2 is FQNEAQ (reference sequence). In nucleotides, the CDR3 is TGTGCCAGCAGCTTAGCTGGGGCCAAGACCCAGTACTTC. Protein sequence: CASSLAGAKTQYF.

V is TRBV7-3 and J is TRBJ2-5, with D maybe TRBD2 (6 bases). The CDR3 length is 12 residues. V lost 2 bases and J 5 bases, leaving 6 bases between the germline ends. Germline V gene sequence: CDR1 SGHTA, CDR2 FQGTGA. The CDR3 loop reads CASSLAGETQYF. The CDR3 bases are TGTGCCAGCAGCTTAGCGGGGGAGACCCAGTACTTC.

This clone was counted a single time. The J gene is TRBJ2-1, the V gene TRBV18, with 11 bases that match TRBD2. The CDR3 totals 18 residues. The germline V gene has CDR1 KGHSH and CDR2 LQKENI. V lost 1 base to trimming and J lost 3 bases; unmatched junction nucleotides: 8. CDR3 nucleotide sequence: TGTGCCAGCTCACCACTTGGATTAGCGGGGGGGCTCTACAATGAGCAGTTCTTC. Its translation: CASSPLGLAGGLYNEQFF.

Notes on this clone: Other DNA sequences from this sample encode an identical CDR3 as well. The chain uses TRBV29-1 and TRBJ1-4, with 9 bases identical to TRBD1. The CDR3 is 12 amino acids. Germline loops: CDR1 SQVTM, CDR2 ANQGSEA. Trimming cost V 6 bases and J 7 bases; bases outside gene matches: 3. The CDR3 sequence is CSVGQGSEKLFF. CDR3 nucleotide sequence: TGCAGCGTCGGACAGGGGAGTGAAAAACTGTTTTTT. Filled out from reference TRBV29-1 and TRBJ1-4, the complete variable domain reads SAVISQKPSRDICQRGTSLTIQCQVDSQVTMMFWYRQQPGQSLTLIATANQGSEATYESGFVIDKFPISRPNLTFSTLTVSNMSPEDSSIYLCSVGQGSEKLFFGSGTQLSVL.

This clone was counted once. The chain is built from TRBV7-9 and TRBJ2-7, with D perhaps TRBD1 (5 bases). V lost 1 base and J lost 0, with 7 bases in between. Germline V gene lookup returns CDR1 SEHNR and CDR2 FQNEAQ (reference sequence). The CDR3 extends over 14 amino acids. The CDR3 spells CASSLEGVSYEQYF. CDR3 bases: TGTGCCAGCAGCTTAGAAGGGGTCTCCTACGAGCAGTACTTC.

This chain links TRBV19 with TRBJ1-6; no definite D call. The CDR3 loop spans 14 amino acids. Germline V gene sequence: CDR1 LNHDA, CDR2 SQIVND (reference sequence). With 9 bases removed from V and 0 bases from J, the gap between germline ends came to 9 bases. The CDR3 DNA is TGTGCCAGCGCAGACAACTCCTATAATTCACCCCTCCACTTT. Its translation: CASADNSYNSPLHF.

This chain joins TRBV15 and TRBJ2-1, with 8 positions matching TRBD2. CDR3 length equals 13 residues. V was pared by 6 bases and J by 4 bases, with 2 bases of the junction left unmatched. Per germline, CDR1 LNHNV and CDR2 YYDKDF (reference sequence). The CDR3: CATRLAVYNEQFF. CDR3 DNA sequence: TGTGCCACCAGACTAGCGGTATACAATGAGCAGTTCTTC.

The chain couples TRBV11-2 to TRBJ1-2, with TRBD1 identical over 8 bases. The germline V gene has CDR1 SGHAT and CDR2 FQNNGV. Trimming removed 4 bases from V and 4 bases from J; junction bases left unmatched: 8. The CDR3 is 15 amino acids. The CDR3 coding sequence is TGTGCCAGCAGCTCCCAGACAGGGGTCATCTATGGCTACACCTTC. Its protein product is CASSSQTGVIYGYTF. The complete variable domain, with remaining parts taken from reference TRBV11-2 and TRBJ1-2, reads EAGVAQSPRYKIIEKRQSVAFWCNPISGHATLYWYQQILGQGPKLLIQFQNNGVVDDSQLPKDRFSAERLKGVDSTLKIQPAKLEDSAVYLCASSSQTGVIYGYTFGSGTRLTVV.

CDR3 sequence: CASSLGLEETQYF. CDR3 DNA: TGTGCCAGCAGCTTGGGACTAGAGGAGACCCAGTACTTC. The gene calls are TRBV5-4 and TRBJ2-5; weak D call: TRBD2 (6 bases). The CDR3 is 13 amino acids. The ends were cut back, 0 bases at V and 5 bases at J, with 8 bases in the middle. Germline V gene lookup returns CDR1 SGHNT and CDR2 YYREEE (reference sequence).

The rearrangement joins TRBV7-2 to TRBJ2-3, with 8 bases identical to TRBD2. The CDR3 contains 16 residues. Looked up from germline, CDR1 is SGHTA and CDR2 is FQGNSA. V was pared by 1 base and J by 2 bases, with 5 bases of the junction left unmatched. Written as DNA, the CDR3 is TGTGCCAGCAGCTTAGGGGGCGGGGGGATCACAGATACGCAGTATTTT. Protein product: CASSLGGGGITDTQYF.

This rearrangement joins TRBV28 to TRBJ2-4; 7 bases match TRBD1. Germline CDR1 MDHEN, CDR2 SYDVKM. V lost 5 bases and J lost 3; bases outside the gene matches: 7. This CDR3 region has 15 residues. The CDR3 reads CASSEIRGIKNIQYF. Here the CDR3 DNA reads TGTGCCAGCAGTGAAATCAGGGGGATCAAAAACATTCAGTACTTC.

The chain recombines TRBV19 with TRBJ2-3; TRBD2 matches 16 bases. The CDR3 runs to 22 residues. Germline loops: CDR1 LNHDA, CDR2 SQIVND (reference sequence). Unmatched junction bases numbered 24, after V lost 6 bases and J lost 6 bases. CDR3 residues: CASSTETGLAGGSRYKRDTQYF. In nucleotides, the CDR3 is TGTGCCAGTAGCACCGAGACGGGACTAGCGGGGGGGAGCCGCTACAAGAGGGATACGCAGTATTTT.

This chain uses TRBV5-4 with TRBJ2-1; 10 bases are a match to TRBD2. The CDR3 spans 14 residues. Germline values: CDR1 SGHNT, CDR2 YYREEE (reference sequence). After removal of 9 bases from V and 6 bases from J, the junction contained 9 bases not matched to a gene. This chain's CDR3 is CATYSGRMFNEQFF. The CDR3 DNA is TGTGCCACCTATAGCGGGAGGATGTTCAATGAGCAGTTCTTC. The whole variable domain, filled in from reference TRBV5-4 and TRBJ2-1, reads ETGVTQSPTHLIKTRGQQVTLRCSSQSGHNTVSWYQQALGQGPQFIFQYYREEENGRGNFPPRFSGLQFPNYSSELNVNALELDDSALYLCATYSGRMFNEQFFGPGTRLTVL.

As regards this clone: A junction boundary mismatches the germline segment, possibly from a read error. V gene TRBV7-7 combines with J gene TRBJ2-5; no reliable D call. The CDR3 sequence is 13 residues long. The germline CDR1 and CDR2 sequences are SSHAT and FNYEAQ (reference sequence). This CDR3 reads CASSPITQETQYF. The CDR3 DNA follows: TGTGCTAGCAGCCCCATAACACAAGAGACCCAGTACTTC.